Sequencing of this T cell receptor (beta chain) was carried out in a study of technical replicates of blood from a few donors. V lost 7 bases and J 0 bases, leaving 7 bases between the germline ends. The CDR3 is made up of 12 amino acids. Germline CDR1 LNHDA, CDR2 SQIVND (reference sequence). Profiled with immunoSEQ multiplex PCR; TCRdb holds only in-frame clones, not every one. This table holds under 65,000 clones, more than 95% found once. The TCR was taken from a human donor in good health. This chain joins TRBV19 and TRBJ2-7; D remains ambiguous. Material for sequencing was T cells isolated from PBMCs. This CDR3 reads CASNPSSYEQYF. The CDR3 nucleotides are TGTGCCAGTAACCCGAGCTCCTACGAGCAGTACTTC.